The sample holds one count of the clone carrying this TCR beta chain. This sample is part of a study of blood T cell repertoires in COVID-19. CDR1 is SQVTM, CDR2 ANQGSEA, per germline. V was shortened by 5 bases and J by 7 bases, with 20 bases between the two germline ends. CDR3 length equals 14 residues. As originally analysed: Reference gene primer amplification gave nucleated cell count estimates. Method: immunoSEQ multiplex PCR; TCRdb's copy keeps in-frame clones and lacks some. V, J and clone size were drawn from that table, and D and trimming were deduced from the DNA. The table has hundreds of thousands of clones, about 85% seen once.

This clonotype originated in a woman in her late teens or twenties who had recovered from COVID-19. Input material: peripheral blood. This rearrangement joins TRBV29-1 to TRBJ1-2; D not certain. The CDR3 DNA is TGCAGCGTTCTCCAACCGGGTTCCGCCGCTGGCTACACCTTC. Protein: CSVLQPGSAAGYTF. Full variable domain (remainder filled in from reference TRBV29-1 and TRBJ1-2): SAVISQKPSRDICQRGTSLTIQCQVDSQVTMMFWYRQQPGQSLTLIATANQGSEATYESGFVIDKFPISRPNLTFSTLTVSNMSPEDSSIYLCSVLQPGSAAGYTFGSGTRLTVV.